The 14 T cell receptor beta chains below all came from one sample that was sequenced in a study of T cells in Graves' hyperthyroidism and ophthalmopathy. Amplification of TCR beta CDR3 regions used RNA as the template. HTBI primers were used for first-round RT-PCR of the TCR CDR3. TCRdb recomputed calls from the multiplex PCR reads with MiXCR, one row per CDR3 protein. This table holds roughly 250,000 distinct CDR3 sequences, less than 15% found once. Specimen: blood. All receptors derive from a woman between 35 and 50 years old with Graves' hyperthyroidism that later progressed to Graves' ophthalmopathy.

The rearrangement links TRBV19 to TRBJ1-2; 8 bases align to TRBD1. The V gene end was trimmed by 5 bases and the J gene end by 0 bases; junction bases not matched to a gene: 5. There are 15 residues in the CDR3. The germline CDR1 and CDR2 sequences are LNHDA and SQIVND (reference sequence). The CDR3 loop is CASSGTGGTNYGYTF. CDR3 nucleotides: TGTGCCAGTAGTGGAACAGGGGGAACTAACTATGGCTACACCTTC. Drawing the rest from reference TRBV19 and TRBJ1-2, the complete variable domain is DGGITQSPKYLFRKEGQNVTLSCEQNLNHDAMYWYRQDPGQGLRLIYYSQIVNDFQKGDIAEGYSVSREKKESFPLTVTSAQKNPTAFYLCASSGTGGTNYGYTFGSGTRLTVV.

There are many counts of this clonotype. The chain is built from TRBV2 and TRBJ1-1; 7 bases line up with TRBD1. Trimming at V came to 5 bases and at J to 0 bases, leaving 6 bases not matched to a gene. The CDR3 contains 15 residues. CDR1 is SNHLY, CDR2 FYNNEI, per germline. CDR3 coding DNA: TGTGCCAGCAGTACTGGGACAGCAATGAACACTGAAGCTTTCTTT. It codes for CASSTGTAMNTEAFF.

The sample holds many counts of this clonotype. The chain joins TRBV6-2 or TRBV6-3 to TRBJ2-4; 9 bases agree with TRBD1. Per the germline V gene, CDR1 is MNHEY and CDR2 is SVGEGT. The length of the CDR3 is 15 residues. The trim removed 8 bases at V and 6 bases at J, leaving 11 bases unmatched. CDR3 coding DNA: TGTGCCAGCCGTACAACCGGGACAGGGCGAAACATTCAGTACTTC. It codes for CASRTTGTGRNIQYF.

This clonotype was seen many times. The chain recombines TRBV12-3 or TRBV12-4 with TRBJ1-2; D may be TRBD1 (6 bases). Trimming removed 8 bases at V and 6 bases at J, with 13 bases between. The CDR3 consists of 12 residues. CDR3 region: CASRSGAHGYTF. DNA of the CDR3: TGTGCCAGCCGCTCGGGGGCCCATGGCTACACCTTC.

Ten or more counts support this clonotype. This chain connects TRBV4-1 to TRBJ1-1; D gene unclear. The germline V gene encodes CDR1 MGHRA and CDR2 YSYEKL. Trimming removed 0 bases from V and 1 base from J, with 9 bases in between. CDR3 length: 15 amino acids. The CDR3 region is CASSQESLGNTEAFF. CDR3 bases: TGCGCCAGCAGCCAAGAGTCACTGGGGAACACTGAAGCTTTCTTT.

This chain links TRBV2 with TRBJ2-5; tentative D call: TRBD2 (6 bases). The V gene's germline CDR1 is SNHLY and CDR2 FYNNEI. The CDR3 runs to 13 residues. V was clipped by 7 bases and J by 1 base, with 10 bases between them. DNA for the CDR3: TGTGCCAGCACACGGGAGATCCAAGAGACCCAGTACTTC. This gives the protein CASTREIQETQYF.

This clonotype has at least ten counts. V gene TRBV7-9 combines with J gene TRBJ2-2; no clear D. V gave up 5 bases and J gave up 7 bases, with 11 bases separating them. The CDR3 contains 13 residues. CDR1 and CDR2 from the germline V gene are SEHNR and FQNEAQ (reference sequence). This CDR3 reads CASSPWVGGELFF. CDR3 nucleotides: TGTGCCAGCAGCCCGTGGGTTGGCGGGGAGCTGTTTTTT.

This clonotype was detected ten times or more. The chain uses TRBV6-5 and TRBJ2-1; the match to TRBD1 covers 7 bases. After removal of 2 bases from V and 0 bases from J, the junction contained 4 bases not matched to a gene. Per germline, CDR1 MNHEY and CDR2 SVGAGI. The CDR3 runs 16 residues. CDR3: CASSYEGASSYNEQFF. The CDR3 nucleotides read TGTGCCAGCAGTTACGAGGGGGCAAGCTCCTACAATGAGCAGTTCTTC.

Ten or more counts support this clonotype. The chain recombines TRBV15 with TRBJ2-3, with D uncertain. The CDR3 is made up of 16 amino acids. Germline V CDR1 and CDR2: LNHNV, YYDKDF (reference sequence). The ends were cut back, 0 bases at V and 0 bases at J, with 10 bases in the middle. CDR3 DNA sequence: TGTGCCACCAGCAGAGATGGATTAGTGAGCACAGATACGCAGTATTTT. Translation: CATSRDGLVSTDTQYF.

With regard to this clonotype: It may be a read error: a sequence one base away is much more abundant. V gene TRBV11-2 combines with J gene TRBJ2-1, with D possibly TRBD1 on 6 matching bases. Trimming removed 0 bases from V and 4 bases from J, with 7 bases in between. Looked up from germline, CDR1 is SGHAT and CDR2 is FQNNGV. CDR3 size: 14 residues. The CDR3 spells CASSLDGQYNEQFF. As DNA, the CDR3 is TGTGCCAGCAGCTTAGACGGACAGTACAATGAGCAGTTCTTC.

This clonotype appeared many times. V and J are TRBV11-2 and TRBJ1-4; tentatively, D is TRBD1 (6 bases). Germline V gene lookup returns CDR1 SGHAT and CDR2 FQNNGV. Deletions cut 3 bases from V and 1 base from J, with 6 bases between. The CDR3 covers 14 residues. The CDR3 nucleotides read TGTGCCAGCAGCTTGGACAGAACTAATGAAAAACTGTTTTTT. As protein: CASSLDRTNEKLFF. The complete variable domain, with remaining parts taken from reference TRBV11-2 and TRBJ1-4, reads EAGVAQSPRYKIIEKRQSVAFWCNPISGHATLYWYQQILGQGPKLLIQFQNNGVVDDSQLPKDRFSAERLKGVDSTLKIQPAKLEDSAVYLCASSLDRTNEKLFFGSGTQLSVL.

This clonotype was recorded many times. This rearrangement joins TRBV9 to TRBJ1-2, with 10 bases lining up with TRBD1. J lost 7 bases, V lost 0 bases, and 0 bases had no gene match. From germline, CDR1 is SGDLS and CDR2 YYNGEE. This CDR3 is built from 13 residues. The CDR3 reads CASSVGDRGGYTF. CDR3 sequence (DNA): TGTGCCAGCAGCGTAGGGGACAGGGGTGGCTACACCTTC.

This clonotype was seen repeatedly, ten times or more. V usage is TRBV12-3 or TRBV12-4 and J usage is TRBJ2-3; 11 bases match TRBD2. The junction had 8 bases not matched to a gene; V was cut back by 3 bases and J by 3 bases. The CDR3 length is 17 residues. CDR3 amino acids: CASSFVIAGGPTDTQYF. In nucleotides, the CDR3 is TGTGCCAGCAGTTTCGTGATAGCGGGAGGGCCAACAGATACGCAGTATTTT.

This clonotype was seen repeatedly, ten times or more. V and J are TRBV28 and TRBJ1-1; TRBD1 agrees at 7 bases. The CDR3 has 13 residues. Germline V gene data show CDR1 as MDHEN and CDR2 as SYDVKM. V lost 6 bases to trimming and J lost 0 bases; unmatched junction nucleotides: 1. CDR3 in amino acids: CASSDRVNTEAFF. The CDR3 coding sequence is TGTGCCAGCAGCGACAGGGTGAACACTGAAGCTTTCTTT.